This T cell receptor beta chain emerged from a study of CD8+ T cells in alopecia areata. Looking at the study overall: The tofacitinib course ran for 6 to 18 months and was followed by 6 months off drug.

In each case, RNA was isolated and then reverse transcribed into cDNA as the sequencing template. The repertoire was sequenced with immunoSEQ multiplex PCR; TCRdb's copy has only in-frame clones and lacks some. The top ten clones hold roughly 0.92% of a sample with about 140,000 clones, about 47% of them seen once. After removal of 5 bases from V and 5 bases from J, the junction contained 6 bases not matched to a gene. The CDR3 loop spans 14 amino acids. Germline V lookup: CDR1 MGHRA, CDR2 YSYEKL. The source of this sequence is a human donor with alopecia areata. This material consisted of CD4+ T cells sorted from blood, taken at week 0. The V gene is TRBV4-1, the J gene TRBJ2-5; 9 nucleotides match TRBD1. The CDR3 is CASSWTGVGETQYF. The CDR3 region has the DNA TGCGCCAGCAGCTGGACAGGGGTCGGGGAGACCCAGTACTTC.